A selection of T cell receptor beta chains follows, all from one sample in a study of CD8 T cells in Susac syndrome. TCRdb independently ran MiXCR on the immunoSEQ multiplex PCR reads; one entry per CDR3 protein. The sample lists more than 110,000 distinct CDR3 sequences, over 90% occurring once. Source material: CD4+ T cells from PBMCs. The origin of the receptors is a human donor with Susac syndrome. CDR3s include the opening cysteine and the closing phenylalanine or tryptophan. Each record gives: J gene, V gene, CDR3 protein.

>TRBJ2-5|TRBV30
CAWRPSGAMETQYF
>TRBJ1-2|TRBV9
CASSVDTGQVYGYTF
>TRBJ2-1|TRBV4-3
CASSQDLASGSNEQFF
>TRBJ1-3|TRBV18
CASSPQVLENTIYF
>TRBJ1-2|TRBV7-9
CASSPGIDIFGYTF
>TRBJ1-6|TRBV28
CASSQNSPLHF
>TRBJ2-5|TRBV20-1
CSARRTNQETQYF
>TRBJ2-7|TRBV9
CASSVTAGGMNEQYF
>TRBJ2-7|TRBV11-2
CASSLAAGTGVYEQYF
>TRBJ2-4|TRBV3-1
CASSQVGRGKNIQYF
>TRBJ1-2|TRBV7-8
CASSLGTGGLGYTF
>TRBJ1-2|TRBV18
CASSPDRGNYGYTF
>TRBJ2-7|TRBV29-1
CSVRGGSRGEQYF
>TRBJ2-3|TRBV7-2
CASSVSGGDTQYF
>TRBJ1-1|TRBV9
CASSAERTGMTEAFF
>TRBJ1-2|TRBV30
CAWSRQNYGYTF
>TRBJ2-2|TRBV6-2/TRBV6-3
CASSYSESSGELFF
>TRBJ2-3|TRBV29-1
CSVESSGRRTDTQYF
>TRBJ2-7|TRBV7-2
CASSLGLGQGIYEQYF
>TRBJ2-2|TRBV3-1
CASSPDRVNTGELFF
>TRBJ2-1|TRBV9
CASSVLASYNEQFF
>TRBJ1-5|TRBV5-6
CASSFGGSNQPQHF
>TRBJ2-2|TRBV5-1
CASSLAERRGELFF
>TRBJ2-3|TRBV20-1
CSAKLGVLRQYF
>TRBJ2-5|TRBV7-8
CASNRGYRSQEMFSTQYF
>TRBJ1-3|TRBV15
CATSNPGSGNTIYF
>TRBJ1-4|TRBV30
CAWSPGTGLKKLFF
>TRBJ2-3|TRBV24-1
CATSDPQGTDTQYF
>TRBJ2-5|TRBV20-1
CSVLAGGEETQYF
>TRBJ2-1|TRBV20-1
CSARELAVFYNEQFF
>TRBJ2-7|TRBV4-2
CASSQVPGTGTNEQYF
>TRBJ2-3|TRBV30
CSGGTTDTQYF
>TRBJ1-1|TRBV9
CASSVATRGTEAFF
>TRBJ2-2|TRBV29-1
CSVLYAGRVTGELFF
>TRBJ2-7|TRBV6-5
CASSRTPSSYEQYF
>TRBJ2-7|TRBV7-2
CASSFYSGRVSEQYF
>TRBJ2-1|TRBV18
CASSPLLVGTYNEQFF
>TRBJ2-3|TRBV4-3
CASSQDFAGYTDTQYF
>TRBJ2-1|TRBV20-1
CSAGGLGSYNEQFF
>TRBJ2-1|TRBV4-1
CASSQVVSGSYNEQFF
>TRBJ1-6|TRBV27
CASTLGSSSYNSPLHF
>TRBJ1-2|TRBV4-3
CASSPHEAGYGYTF
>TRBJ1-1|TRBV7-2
CASSLSPAVTEAFF
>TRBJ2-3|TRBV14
CASSPPNGWVRADTQYF
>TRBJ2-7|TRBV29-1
CSVAGTGYEQYF
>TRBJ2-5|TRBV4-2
CASSQDPWEGRQTQYF
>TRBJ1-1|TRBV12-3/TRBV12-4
CASSQRQGFRMNTEAFF
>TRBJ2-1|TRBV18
CASSPPGWTGGINEQFF
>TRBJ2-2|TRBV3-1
CASSQGLPRGELFF
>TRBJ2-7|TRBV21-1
CASSQRVSGDYEQYF
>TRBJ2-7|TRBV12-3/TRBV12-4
CASSTSASYEQYF
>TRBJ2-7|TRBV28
CASGGGLPSGEQYF
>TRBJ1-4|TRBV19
CASRTEGYEKLFF
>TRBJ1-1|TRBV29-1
CSVVRQMNTEAFF
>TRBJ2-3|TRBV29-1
CSVYITGGLDTQYF
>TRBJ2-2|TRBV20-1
CSASKGGNTGELFF
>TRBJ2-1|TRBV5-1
CASSFDGYNEQFF